This entry lists 20 T cell receptor beta chains sequenced from one sample in a study of early stage breast cancer tumors. Assay used: immunoSEQ multiplex PCR; TCRdb lists only in-frame clones, some missing. This sample yields roughly 57,000 clones, of which 75% to 95% are seen a single time; about 5% belongs to the top ten. The sample was blood. These receptors came from a person aged 70 to 79 with breast cancer.

This clone was found a few times. The chain combines TRBV27 with TRBJ1-2, with D possibly being TRBD1 (5 bases). The V gene's germline CDR1 is MNHEY and CDR2 SMNVEV (reference sequence). The CDR3 spans 14 residues. Trimming shortened V by 7 bases and J by 4 bases, and 16 bases separated the two germline ends. The CDR3 loop is CASKMGGAGYGYTF. The CDR3 DNA sequence: TGTGCCAGCAAAATGGGGGGTGCAGGCTATGGCTACACCTTC.

CDR3 sequence (DNA): TGTGCCAGCAGCTTAGTAGGACTAGCTGGGGGAGGAGGAGAGACCCAGTACTTC. Encoded protein: CASSLVGLAGGGGETQYF. This chain uses TRBV7-2 with TRBJ2-5; 8 positions agree with TRBD2. The CDR3 runs to 18 residues. CDR1 SGHTA and CDR2 FQGNSA come from the germline V gene. J was trimmed by 4 bases and V by 1 base; bases with no gene match: 14.

The CDR3 here is CASSQDEVKPQHF. Written as DNA, the CDR3 is TGCGCCAGCAGCCAAGATGAGGTAAAGCCCCAGCATTTT. The chain uses TRBV4-1 and TRBJ1-5; no definite D call. Trimming removed 0 bases at V and 8 bases at J, with 8 bases between. Germline CDR1 and CDR2: MGHRA and YSYEKL. CDR3 length: 13 residues.

The chain couples TRBV5-1 to TRBJ1-1; 7 positions agree with TRBD1. Germline V gene lookup returns CDR1 SGHRS and CDR2 YFSETQ. With V trimmed by 4 bases and J by 4 bases, 7 bases remained unmatched. CDR3 length: 14 amino acids. In DNA, the CDR3 is TGCGCCAGCAGCCCGGGACAGACCATCACTGAAGCTTTCTTT. Translation: CASSPGQTITEAFF.

This chain joins TRBV28 and TRBJ2-7; TRBD1 matches at 9 bases. The CDR3 is 15 residues long. V lost 6 bases to trimming and J lost 4 bases; unmatched junction nucleotides: 10. Per germline, CDR1 MDHEN and CDR2 SYDVKM. The CDR3 loop reads CASSSNRDRVYEQYF. The CDR3 nucleotides read TGTGCCAGCAGCTCTAACCGGGACAGGGTTTACGAGCAGTACTTC.

The chain uses TRBV4-1 and TRBJ2-7; 7 bases align to TRBD2. This CDR3 is built from 15 residues. Per germline, CDR1 MGHRA and CDR2 YSYEKL. Germline trimming cut 3 bases from V and 3 bases from J; bases unmatched to any gene: 8. Here the CDR3 DNA reads TGCGCCAGCAGCCACCACCAGGGAGGGGTCTACGAGCAGTACTTC. Translation gives CASSHHQGGVYEQYF.

J is TRBJ2-3 and V is TRBV28, with 7 bases fitting TRBD1. CDR1 and CDR2 from the germline V gene are MDHEN and SYDVKM. The length of the CDR3 is 14 residues. J was trimmed by 2 bases and V by 7 bases; bases with no gene match: 6. In DNA form, the CDR3 reads TGTGCCAGCACCAAGACAGGGATCACAGATACGCAGTATTTT. It translates to CASTKTGITDTQYF. The complete variable domain, with remaining parts taken from reference TRBV28 and TRBJ2-3, reads DVKVTQSSRYLVKRTGEKVFLECVQDMDHENMFWYRQDPGLGLRLIYFSYDVKMKEKGDIPEGYSVSREKKERFSLILESASTNQTSMYLCASTKTGITDTQYFGPGTRLTVL.

The chain carries TRBV10-3 and TRBJ2-5; 8 bases align to TRBD2. Germline CDR1 is ENHRY and CDR2 is SYGVKD. This CDR3 is built from 17 residues. Trimming cost V 2 bases and J 5 bases; bases outside gene matches: 13. CDR3 sequence reads: CAISETGVGGGQETQYF. The DNA of the CDR3 is TGTGCCATCAGTGAGACGGGAGTTGGCGGGGGGCAGGAGACCCAGTACTTC.

The chain recombines TRBV5-4 with TRBJ1-6; 9 bases fit TRBD1. Trimming removed 5 bases from V and 10 bases from J; junction bases left unmatched: 7. The CDR3 length is 14 residues. CDR1 and CDR2 from the germline V gene are SGHNT and YYREEE (reference sequence). The CDR3 region has the DNA TGTGCCAGCAGAGAGGACAGGGGCCGGTCACCCCTCCACTTT. Its protein is CASREDRGRSPLHF.

This sequence joins TRBV2 and TRBJ2-2, with D possibly matching TRBD1 (5 bases). The CDR3 covers 15 residues. Germline V gene sequence: CDR1 SNHLY, CDR2 FYNNEI. The V end lost 3 bases, the J end lost 3 bases, and 11 bases lay between the germline ends. Written as DNA, the CDR3 is TGTGCCAGCAGTGAGCAGGGCCTTGACACCGGGGAGCTGTTTTTT. Its translation: CASSEQGLDTGELFF.

The CDR3 coding sequence is TGTGCCAGCAGTTACTCGATCGGGACAGGACTCTACGAGCAGTACTTC. Translated, it gives CASSYSIGTGLYEQYF. This rearrangement joins TRBV6-5 to TRBJ2-7; 8 bases are shared with TRBD1. Trimming took 0 bases from V and 3 from J; bases not matched to a gene: 7. Looked up from germline, CDR1 is MNHEY and CDR2 is SVGAGI. The CDR3 runs 16 residues.

V usage is TRBV29-1 and J usage is TRBJ1-5, with 8 positions matching TRBD1. After removal of 4 bases from V and 5 bases from J, the junction contained 4 bases not matched to a gene. This CDR3 contains 13 residues. Germline V gene lookup returns CDR1 SQVTM and CDR2 ANQGSEA. CDR3 protein: CSVGQGLDQPQHF. DNA for the CDR3: TGCAGCGTTGGACAGGGGCTGGATCAGCCCCAGCATTTT. Combining the CDR3 with reference TRBV29-1 and TRBJ1-5 gives the whole variable domain SAVISQKPSRDICQRGTSLTIQCQVDSQVTMMFWYRQQPGQSLTLIATANQGSEATYESGFVIDKFPISRPNLTFSTLTVSNMSPEDSSIYLCSVGQGLDQPQHFGDGTRLSIL.

The chain links TRBV9 to TRBJ1-6, with a possible D match to TRBD1 (6 bases). The CDR3 length is 15 residues. Germline V CDR1 and CDR2: SGDLS, YYNGEE. V was trimmed by 6 bases and J by 7 bases, leaving 17 bases between them. This chain's CDR3 is CASNGPGTSNSPLHF. Here the CDR3 DNA reads TGTGCCAGCAACGGGCCCGGGACAAGCAATTCACCCCTCCACTTT.

V is TRBV7-2 and J is TRBJ2-1; 8 bases fit TRBD2. The CDR3 extends over 15 amino acids. V gave up 2 bases and J gave up 4 bases; unmatched junction bases: 4. Germline V gene data show CDR1 as SGHTA and CDR2 as FQGNSA. This CDR3 is CASSLSSGDYNEQFF. The DNA for the CDR3 is TGTGCCAGCAGCTTAAGTAGCGGGGATTACAATGAGCAGTTCTTC.

The genes are TRBV6-1 and TRBJ2-1, with a weak D call TRBD1 (6 bases). Deletions cut 7 bases from V and 8 bases from J, with 15 bases between. The CDR3 runs to 13 residues. CDR1 and CDR2 from the germline V gene are MNHNS and SASEGT. CDR3 nucleotide sequence: TGTGCCAGCAATTCGGGACATCGAGATGAGCAGTTCTTC. Protein sequence: CASNSGHRDEQFF.

The sample holds one count of this clone. The rearrangement uses TRBV11-2 and TRBJ2-1, with 8 bases matching TRBD2. This CDR3 spans 15 amino acids. Trimming removed 5 bases from V and 4 bases from J; junction bases left unmatched: 7. Germline V gives CDR1 SGHAT, CDR2 FQNNGV. The CDR3 sequence is CASSPQPSGYNEQFF. The CDR3 DNA sequence: TGTGCCAGCAGCCCACAACCTAGCGGGTACAATGAGCAGTTCTTC.

The rearrangement joins TRBV25-1 to TRBJ2-5; D is undetermined. The V and J ends lost 4 bases and 2 bases respectively, with 5 bases between them. CDR1 and CDR2 (germline): MGHDK, SYGVNS. CDR3 length: 12 residues. CDR3 sequence: CASSATQETQYF. The CDR3 DNA is TGTGCCAGCAGTGCCACACAAGAGACCCAGTACTTC. The complete variable domain, with remaining parts taken from reference TRBV25-1 and TRBJ2-5, reads EADIYQTPRYLVIGTGKKITLECSQTMGHDKMYWYQQDPGMELHLIHYSYGVNSTEKGDLSSESTVSRIRTEHFPLTLESARPSHTSQYLCASSATQETQYFGPGTRLLVL.

The gene calls are TRBV5-4 and TRBJ2-3; D is ambiguous. The CDR3 runs to 13 residues. Germline V CDR1 and CDR2: SGHNT, YYREEE (reference sequence). V was pared by 4 bases and J by 3 bases, with 9 bases between. The CDR3 region has the DNA TGTGCCAGCAGCCCTACCACGACAGATACGCAGTATTTT. Protein: CASSPTTTDTQYF.

The CDR3: CASSPGTQNTEAFF. The CDR3 nucleotides are TGTGCCAGCAGCCCCGGGACACAGAACACTGAAGCTTTCTTT. The chain joins TRBV7-9 to TRBJ1-1; possibly TRBD1 for D (6 bases). The germline gives CDR1 SEHNR, CDR2 FQNEAQ (reference sequence). V was cut by 5 bases and J by 1 base, with 11 bases left in between. The CDR3 runs to 14 residues.

The V and J genes are TRBV11-2 and TRBJ1-4; TRBD1 is a possible D gene (6 bases). Germline assignment: CDR1 SGHAT and CDR2 FQNNGV. Trimming removed 2 bases at V and 8 bases at J, with 15 bases between. The CDR3 covers 15 residues. CDR3 nucleotides: TGTGCCAGCAGCTTAACACCGGGACACGGAGAAAAACTGTTTTTT. Encoded protein: CASSLTPGHGEKLFF.